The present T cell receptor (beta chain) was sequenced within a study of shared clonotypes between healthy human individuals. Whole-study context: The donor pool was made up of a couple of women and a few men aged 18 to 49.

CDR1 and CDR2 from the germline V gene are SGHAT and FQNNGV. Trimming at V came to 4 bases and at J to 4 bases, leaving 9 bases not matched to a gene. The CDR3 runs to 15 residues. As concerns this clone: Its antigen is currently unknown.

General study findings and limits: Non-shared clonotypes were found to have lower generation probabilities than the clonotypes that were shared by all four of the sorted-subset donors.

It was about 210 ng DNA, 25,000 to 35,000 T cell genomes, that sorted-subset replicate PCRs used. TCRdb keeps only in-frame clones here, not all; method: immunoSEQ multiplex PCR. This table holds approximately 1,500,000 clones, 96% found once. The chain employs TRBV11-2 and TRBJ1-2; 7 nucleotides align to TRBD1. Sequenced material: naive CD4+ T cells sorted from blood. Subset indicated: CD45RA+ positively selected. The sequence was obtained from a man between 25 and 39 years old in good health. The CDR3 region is CASSYPGQPSYGYTF. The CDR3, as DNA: TGTGCCAGCAGCTACCCGGGACAGCCCTCCTATGGCTACACCTTC.